The 31 T cell receptor beta chains below come from one sample, sequenced in a study of graft-versus-host responses after intestinal transplantation (dated by TCRdb to about 2021). The method was the immunoSEQ multiplex PCR assay. TCRdb limited this immuneACCESS table to in-frame rearrangements with V and J called. A share of clones is missing; checked studies link under half to unresolved V genes, and the rest is unexplained. Present in this sample are just over 7,500 clones, 97% of which were seen just once. The ten largest clonotypes hold roughly 0.23% of the sample. This specimen was PBMCs, taken 23 days after intestinal transplant. The receptors come from a human patient who received an intestinal transplant, so some T cells may come from the graft donor.

The chain has TRBV6-5 and TRBJ2-1, with TRBD2 matching over 13 bases. CDR1 is MNHEY and CDR2 is SVGAGI in the germline V gene. The CDR3 runs 15 residues. Trimming at V came to 6 bases and at J to 6 bases, leaving 5 bases not matched to a gene. CDR3 sequence (DNA): TGTGCCAGCAGAACCGGGACTAGCGGGACCAATGAGCAGTTCTTC. Protein: CASRTGTSGTNEQFF.

In nucleotides, the CDR3 is TGTGCCAGCTCACCGTTGGCCAGGGGATACTACAATGAGCAGTTCTTC. This codes for CASSPLARGYYNEQFF. This chain connects TRBV18 to TRBJ2-1; tentatively, D is TRBD1 (6 bases). Germline CDR1 KGHSH, CDR2 LQKENI. Trimming left V 3 bases short and J 3 bases short, with 15 bases between. CDR3 length equals 16 residues.

V is TRBV27 and J is TRBJ2-5, with no clear D. Per the germline V gene, CDR1 is MNHEY and CDR2 is SMNVEV (reference sequence). V lost 8 bases and J 2 bases, leaving 12 bases between the germline ends. This CDR3 has 13 amino acids. The CDR3 is CASQTTTQETQYF. The CDR3 region has the DNA TGTGCCAGCCAAACTACGACTCAAGAGACCCAGTACTTC.

This clone was seen just once. The chain couples TRBV30 to TRBJ2-3; D gene ambiguous. Trimming took off 0 bases at V and 7 bases at J, with 8 bases between the two ends. Germline CDR1 reads GTSNPN; CDR2 reads SVGIG (reference sequence). The CDR3 has 12 amino acids. This chain's CDR3 is CAWSVLLNTQYF. The CDR3 DNA sequence: TGTGCCTGGAGTGTACTCTTGAATACGCAGTATTTT.

This clone was seen only once. The chain uses TRBV5-1 and TRBJ2-1, with 8 bases lining up with TRBD2. The CDR3 has 16 amino acids. Germline assignment: CDR1 SGHRS and CDR2 YFSETQ. After removal of 4 bases from V and 2 bases from J, the junction contained 8 bases not matched to a gene. DNA for the CDR3: TGCGCCAGCAGCGTCCTTCGCGGGAGGACCTACAATGAGCAGTTCTTC. Its protein is CASSVLRGRTYNEQFF.

The V and J genes are TRBV5-6 and TRBJ2-2, with 8 bases identical to TRBD1. This CDR3 has 14 residues. The germline V gene encodes CDR1 SGHDT and CDR2 YYEEEE. Germline trimming cut 4 bases from V and 7 bases from J; bases unmatched to any gene: 6. DNA for the CDR3: TGTGCCAGCAGCCCGACAGGGGTGAGCGGGGAGCTGTTTTTT. Translating gives CASSPTGVSGELFF.

The rearrangement joins TRBV15 to TRBJ2-2, with D unclear. Trimming stripped 7 bases from V and 5 bases from J, with 5 bases between. CDR1 and CDR2 (germline): LNHNV, YYDKDF (reference sequence). The CDR3 covers 11 residues. The CDR3 coding sequence is TGTGCCACCACCCAGACCGGGGAGCTGTTTTTT. This gives the protein CATTQTGELFF.

V usage is TRBV7-3 and J usage is TRBJ2-5; D is unresolved. Germline-derived CDR1 and CDR2 are SGHTA and FQGTGA. The CDR3 spans 13 residues. V lost 2 bases, J lost 2 bases, and 6 bases lay in between. CDR3 nucleotide sequence: TGTGCCAGCAGCTTAGGTCTACAAGAGACCCAGTACTTC. It codes for CASSLGLQETQYF.

J is TRBJ2-3 and V is TRBV19, with a tentative D call TRBD2 (6 bases). The CDR3 extends over 14 amino acids. Germline assignment: CDR1 LNHDA and CDR2 SQIVND (reference sequence). V was shortened by 7 bases and J by 2 bases, with 13 bases between the two germline ends. The CDR3 loop is CASKDGGNTDTQYF. DNA for the CDR3: TGTGCCAGTAAGGACGGAGGGAACACAGATACGCAGTATTTT.

V is TRBV10-2 and J is TRBJ2-7, with D perhaps TRBD2 (6 bases). The V gene's germline CDR1 is WSHSY and CDR2 SAAADI. Trimming stripped 3 bases from V and 1 base from J, with 10 bases between. CDR3 length: 14 residues. The DNA of the CDR3 is TGCGCCAGCAGTGATAGACTAGTATCCTACGAGCAGTACTTC. This codes for CASSDRLVSYEQYF.

This chain uses TRBV9 with TRBJ2-1, with TRBD2 identical over 8 bases. In germline, CDR1 is SGDLS, CDR2 YYNGEE. This CDR3 comprises 16 residues. J was trimmed by 5 bases and V by 0 bases; bases with no gene match: 7. The chain's CDR3 is CASSVALTSGHNEQFF. The CDR3 region has the DNA TGTGCCAGCAGCGTAGCCTTAACTAGCGGCCACAATGAGCAGTTCTTC. Based on the CDR3 plus reference TRBV9 and TRBJ2-1, the full variable domain is DSGVTQTPKHLITATGQRVTLRCSPRSGDLSVYWYQQSLDQGLQFLIQYYNGEERAKGNILERFSAQQFPDLHSELNLSSLELGDSALYFCASSVALTSGHNEQFFGPGTRLTVL.

The gene calls are TRBV9 and TRBJ2-1; D unresolved. Trimming took off 0 bases at V and 2 bases at J, with 15 bases between the two ends. The CDR3 consists of 17 residues. Germline values: CDR1 SGDLS, CDR2 YYNGEE. CDR3: CASSVAPLGRAYNEQFF. In DNA, the CDR3 is TGTGCCAGCAGCGTAGCTCCCCTGGGAAGGGCCTACAATGAGCAGTTCTTC.

This chain uses TRBV27 with TRBJ1-1; 10 bases are a match to TRBD1. CDR3 length: 14 amino acids. V dropped 4 bases and J dropped 1; count of bases not matched to a gene: 0. Germline loops: CDR1 MNHEY, CDR2 SMNVEV (reference sequence). CDR3 DNA sequence: TGTGCCAGCAGTTGGGACAGGGGGAACACTGAAGCTTTCTTT. This encodes CASSWDRGNTEAFF.

The chain has TRBV5-4 and TRBJ2-4, with 7 bases identical to TRBD1. Germline V gene data show CDR1 as SGHNT and CDR2 as YYREEE (reference sequence). The CDR3 sequence is 17 residues long. V gave up 0 bases and J gave up 1 base; unmatched junction bases: 7. The CDR3 spells CASSLVPQGTAKNIQYF. The CDR3 DNA is TGTGCCAGCAGCTTGGTCCCACAGGGGACGGCCAAAAACATTCAGTACTTC.

The rearrangement links TRBV19 to TRBJ2-3; TRBD1 aligns across 10 bases. The V gene's germline CDR1 is LNHDA and CDR2 SQIVND (reference sequence). This CDR3 has 16 amino acids. With V trimmed by 5 bases and J by 6 bases, 11 bases remained unmatched. This chain's CDR3 is CASSLLGQGEWDTQYF. For the CDR3, the DNA is TGTGCCAGTAGTCTCCTCGGACAGGGGGAGTGGGATACGCAGTATTTT.

The chain uses TRBV9 and TRBJ1-3; 7 bases are shared with TRBD1. CDR1 and CDR2 (germline): SGDLS, YYNGEE. V gave up 0 bases and J gave up 2 bases; unmatched junction bases: 8. This CDR3 is 17 amino acids long. CDR3 sequence reads: CASSVGGFGTAGNTIYF. CDR3 nucleotide sequence: TGTGCCAGCAGCGTAGGGGGTTTCGGGACAGCTGGAAACACCATATATTTT.

This chain uses TRBV27 with TRBJ2-7, with D possibly matching TRBD1 (6 bases). The CDR3 totals 15 residues. V shed 7 bases and J shed 12 bases, with 28 bases lying between them. Germline CDR1 MNHEY, CDR2 SMNVEV (reference sequence). Written as DNA, the CDR3 is TGTGCCAGCATGAAGTTTGGTGTAGCAGGGGATCAGGCGTACTTC. As protein: CASMKFGVAGDQAYF.

V usage is TRBV7-9 and J usage is TRBJ2-1, with 11 bases fitting TRBD2. After removal of 1 base from V and 3 bases from J, the junction contained 5 bases not matched to a gene. The CDR3 contains 17 residues. Germline CDR1 reads SEHNR; CDR2 reads FQNEAQ (reference sequence). CDR3 protein: CASSLELGLADYNEQFF. The CDR3 bases are TGTGCCAGCAGCTTAGAGTTGGGACTAGCGGACTACAATGAGCAGTTCTTC.

The V call is TRBV27, the J call TRBJ2-7; maybe TRBD1 (7 bases). CDR1 is MNHEY, CDR2 SMNVEV, per germline (reference sequence). Trimming removed 2 bases at V and 3 bases at J, with 8 bases between. The length of the CDR3 is 13 residues. CDR3 in amino acids: CASSLQGGYEQYF. The CDR3 DNA reads TGTGCCAGCAGTTTACAGGGGGGCTACGAGCAGTACTTC.

This chain joins TRBV11-2 and TRBJ2-5; 10 bases fit TRBD2. V trimming: 0 bases; J trimming: 6 bases; junction bases outside the gene matches: 7. CDR3 size: 16 residues. In germline, CDR1 is SGHAT, CDR2 FQNNGV. CDR3 residues: CASSLDLAGGAKTQYF. The DNA of the CDR3 is TGTGCCAGCAGCTTAGACTTAGCGGGAGGAGCCAAGACCCAGTACTTC.

This sequence joins TRBV19 and TRBJ2-5; tentatively, D is TRBD1 (6 bases). Germline V lookup: CDR1 LNHDA, CDR2 SQIVND (reference sequence). CDR3 size: 16 residues. Trimming stripped 0 bases from V and 6 bases from J, with 17 bases between. The CDR3 loop is CASSIDRSGGLKTQYF. CDR3 nucleotides: TGTGCCAGTAGTATAGATAGAAGTGGGGGCCTGAAGACCCAGTACTTC.

This chain links TRBV7-3 with TRBJ1-6, with D uncertain. Germline V gene lookup returns CDR1 SGHTA and CDR2 FQGTGA. Between the trimmed V and J ends, which lost 5 bases and 10 bases, there was a span of 12 bases. The CDR3 is 13 amino acids. In DNA, the CDR3 is TGTGCCAGCAGCGCTCAAGGAAGCTCACCCCTCCACTTT. This codes for CASSAQGSSPLHF. The full variable domain, with the rest looked up from reference TRBV7-3 and TRBJ1-6, is GAGVSQTPSNKVTEKGKYVELRCDPISGHTALYWYRQSLGQGPEFLIYFQGTGAADDSGLPNDRFFAVRPEGSVSTLKIQRTERGDSAVYLCASSAQGSSPLHFGNGTRLTVT.

This chain links TRBV19 with TRBJ1-2, with TRBD1 matching 9 bases. In germline, CDR1 is LNHDA, CDR2 SQIVND (reference sequence). The CDR3 is made up of 12 amino acids. The junction had 3 bases not matched to a gene; V was cut back by 3 bases and J by 10 bases. CDR3 amino acids: CASSMGTGTYTF. The CDR3 DNA sequence: TGTGCCAGTAGTATGGGGACAGGGACCTACACCTTC.

The chain carries TRBV21-1 and TRBJ1-1. TRBV21-1 is classified as a pseudogene. There are 16 residues in the CDR3. The CDR3, as DNA: TGTGCCAGCAGCTCTAAAGGAGGGGACCTGAACACTGAAGCTTTCTTT. Translated, it gives CASSSKGGDLNTEAFF.

The J gene is TRBJ2-7, the V gene TRBV5-8; TRBD1 is a possible D gene (5 bases). Per the germline V gene, CDR1 is SGHTS and CDR2 is YDEGEE. With 0 bases removed from V and 2 bases from J, the gap between germline ends came to 9 bases. This CDR3 region has 14 residues. CDR3 sequence (DNA): TGTGCCAGCAGCTTGGTCAGGGAACCCTACGAGCAGTACTTC. It specifies CASSLVREPYEQYF.

This chain links TRBV6-6 with TRBJ1-5; no firm D call. V was trimmed by 2 bases and J by 2 bases, leaving 7 bases between them. The CDR3 loop spans 14 amino acids. Germline CDR1 reads MNHNY; CDR2 reads SVGAGI (reference sequence). CDR3 sequence reads: CASSYKGRNQPQHF. The CDR3 coding sequence is TGTGCCAGCAGTTACAAGGGTCGCAATCAGCCCCAGCATTTT.

The V gene is TRBV27, the J gene TRBJ2-1, with TRBD2 matching 12 bases. The CDR3 consists of 15 residues. With 5 bases clipped from V and 6 bases from J, the junction kept 5 bases outside the gene matches. In germline, CDR1 is MNHEY, CDR2 SMNVEV (reference sequence). CDR3 sequence (DNA): TGTGCCAGCAGTCTAGCGGGAGGGGGGGGCAATGAGCAGTTCTTC. Translating gives CASSLAGGGGNEQFF.

The rearrangement joins TRBV5-4 to TRBJ2-2; 7 nucleotides agree with TRBD2. The germline CDR1 and CDR2 sequences are SGHNT and YYREEE (reference sequence). Trimming removed 3 bases from V and 6 bases from J; junction bases left unmatched: 11. CDR3 length: 16 residues. The CDR3, as DNA: TGTGCCAGCAGCTGGGGACGCGGGAGAGTGGCCGGGGAGCTGTTTTTT. It translates to CASSWGRGRVAGELFF.

This chain uses TRBV30 with TRBJ1-1; 9 bases line up with TRBD1. V lost 1 base, J lost 5 bases, and 5 bases stayed unmatched. Germline loops: CDR1 GTSNPN, CDR2 SVGIG (reference sequence). This CDR3 comprises 14 residues. CDR3 amino acids: CAWSDVGQGTEAFF. CDR3 DNA: TGTGCCTGGAGTGACGTCGGACAGGGGACTGAAGCTTTCTTT.

V gene TRBV21-1 combines with J gene TRBJ1-2. TRBV21-1 is termed a pseudogene. There are 15 residues in the CDR3. The CDR3 DNA is TGTGCCAGCAGCTCTAAACTAGCTACGACCTATGGCTACACCTTC. Protein: CASSSKLATTYGYTF.

This sequence joins TRBV27 and TRBJ2-1, with 9 bases lining up with TRBD2. CDR3 size: 15 residues. Germline V CDR1 and CDR2: MNHEY, SMNVEV (reference sequence). After removal of 3 bases from V and 4 bases from J, the junction contained 4 bases not matched to a gene. CDR3 sequence: CASSFRTSDYNEQFF. CDR3 DNA sequence: TGTGCCAGCAGTTTCCGGACTAGCGATTACAATGAGCAGTTCTTC.